Shown below are 21 T cell receptor beta chains from a single sample sequenced in a study of early T cells in non-severe SARS-CoV-2 infection. TCRdb reprocessed the 5' RACE reads via MiXCR and lists one record per CDR3 protein. This sample yields around 45,000 distinct CDR3 sequences, of which roughly 7% are seen a single time; 8% to 9.5% belongs to the top ten. Sample: whole blood. The receptors come from an adult who was a healthcare worker with PCR-confirmed SARS-CoV-2 infection or an uninfected control (not recorded which).

V usage is TRBV5-1 and J usage is TRBJ2-1, with no clear D. V was trimmed by 0 bases and J by 6 bases, leaving 4 bases between them. The germline gives CDR1 SGHRS, CDR2 YFSETQ. The CDR3 is 12 residues long. The CDR3 DNA reads as TGCGCCAGCAGCTTGGCAGGCAATGAGCAGTTCTTC. Its translation: CASSLAGNEQFF.

In this sample, this clonotype turned up a few times. The CDR3 DNA reads TGCAGCGTTGACGGAGGGCCTAGCACAGATACGCAGTATTTT. Amino acid sequence: CSVDGGPSTDTQYF. The V gene is TRBV29-1, the J gene TRBJ2-3; weak D call: TRBD2 (6 bases). Per the germline V gene, CDR1 is SQVTM and CDR2 is ANQGSEA. The CDR3 extends over 14 amino acids. V gave up 3 bases and J gave up 0 bases, with 10 bases separating them.

This clonotype showed up many times. The rearrangement links TRBV28 to TRBJ1-5, with a tentative D call TRBD1 (6 bases). The V end was cut by 9 bases, the J end by 7 bases, with 13 bases between. Germline CDR1 and CDR2: MDHEN and SYDVKM. This CDR3 contains 12 residues. CDR3 protein: CASYRAPQPQHF. The CDR3, as DNA: TGTGCCAGTTACAGGGCGCCCCAGCCCCAGCATTTT.

This clonotype turned up a few times. This chain joins TRBV7-9 and TRBJ1-6, with 8 bases that match TRBD1. Unmatched junction bases numbered 5, after V lost 0 bases and J lost 10 bases. Germline V CDR1 and CDR2: SEHNR, FQNEAQ (reference sequence). This CDR3 is built from 15 residues. CDR3 sequence reads: CASSLAAGGGSPLHF. The CDR3 region has the DNA TGTGCCAGCAGCTTAGCGGCAGGGGGCGGCTCACCCCTCCACTTT.

V is TRBV4-3 and J is TRBJ2-3; D is possibly TRBD1 (5 bases). CDR1 is LGHNA and CDR2 is YSLEER in the germline V gene. The CDR3 loop spans 17 amino acids. Trimming removed 0 bases from V and 4 bases from J, with 17 bases in between. The CDR3 region has the DNA TGCGCCAGCAGCCAAGACCACGACTCCCCCAGGGCAGATACGCAGTATTTT. The encoded protein is CASSQDHDSPRADTQYF.

This chain uses TRBV4-2 with TRBJ2-3; 12 positions match TRBD2. CDR1 LGHNA and CDR2 YNFKEQ come from the germline V gene. The V segment lost 4 bases and the J segment 8 bases; nucleotides outside the gene matches: 10. This CDR3 comprises 16 residues. The CDR3 bases are TGTGCCAGCAGCCCCACACTAGCGGGGGGCGTAGGTACGCAGTATTTT. Its protein product is CASSPTLAGGVGTQYF.

This chain connects TRBV7-2 to TRBJ1-2; 7 bases align to TRBD1. CDR3 size: 13 residues. After removal of 5 bases from V and 6 bases from J, the junction contained 6 bases not matched to a gene. Germline lookup yields CDR1 SGHTA and CDR2 FQGNSA. The CDR3 protein is CASSPTGIHGYTF. The CDR3 DNA reads TGTGCCAGCAGCCCGACAGGGATCCATGGCTACACCTTC. The variable domain in full, with the rest retrieved from reference TRBV7-2 and TRBJ1-2, is GAGVSQSPSNKVTEKGKDVELRCDPISGHTALYWYRQSLGQGLEFLIYFQGNSAPDKSGLPSDRFSAERTGGSVSTLTIQRTQQEDSAVYLCASSPTGIHGYTFGSGTRLTVV.

This clonotype was detected ten times or more. The J gene is TRBJ1-2, the V gene TRBV6-5, with D perhaps matching TRBD1 (6 bases). Germline assignment: CDR1 MNHEY and CDR2 SVGAGI. This CDR3 has 16 residues. Trimming cost V 7 bases and J 5 bases, with 23 bases left between them. The CDR3 protein is CASTPRGVQTPYGYTF. The DNA of the CDR3 is TGTGCCAGCACCCCTAGGGGGGTCCAGACCCCATATGGCTACACCTTC.

J is TRBJ2-7 and V is TRBV4-3; TRBD1 might be the D (6 bases). Deletions cut 1 base from V and 3 bases from J, with 13 bases between. CDR3 length equals 15 residues. Germline CDR1 and CDR2: LGHNA and YSLEER. The CDR3 loop reads CASSQGHYRDYEQYF. In DNA form, the CDR3 reads TGCGCCAGCAGCCAAGGCCACTACAGGGACTACGAGCAGTACTTC.

This chain uses TRBV7-9 with TRBJ2-3; a weak D match, TRBD1 (6 bases). The CDR3 is made up of 17 amino acids. Per the germline V gene, CDR1 is SEHNR and CDR2 is FQNEAQ (reference sequence). V lost 10 bases to trimming and J lost 0 bases, with 23 bases between them. The CDR3 loop reads CATTLQGHISSTDTQYF. The CDR3 DNA reads TGTGCCACCACCCTCCAGGGACACATATCTAGCACAGATACGCAGTATTTT.

This clonotype was seen many times. The chain joins TRBV12-3 or TRBV12-4 to TRBJ1-1; 10 bases match TRBD1. This CDR3 spans 16 amino acids. V shed 2 bases, J shed 4 bases, and the junction held 7 bases outside the gene matches. CDR3 amino acids: CASSLRDRGVGTEAFF. The CDR3 DNA reads TGTGCCAGCAGTTTAAGGGACAGGGGAGTAGGCACTGAAGCTTTCTTT.

This clonotype was found many times. The J gene is TRBJ1-1, the V gene TRBV19, with no clear D. This CDR3 has 12 residues. From germline, CDR1 is LNHDA and CDR2 SQIVND (reference sequence). Trimming stripped 5 bases from V and 4 bases from J, with 8 bases between. This chain's CDR3 is CASSSPPTEAFF. The CDR3 bases are TGTGCCAGTAGTTCCCCACCCACTGAAGCTTTCTTT.

The rearrangement joins TRBV10-3 to TRBJ2-1; 10 nucleotides align to TRBD2. CDR1 ENHRY and CDR2 SYGVKD come from the germline V gene. The CDR3 covers 13 residues. The trim removed 10 bases at V and 5 bases at J, leaving 5 bases unmatched. This chain's CDR3 is CATSGGADNEQFF. Here the CDR3 DNA reads TGTGCCACCAGCGGGGGGGCCGACAATGAGCAGTTCTTC.

The sample holds many counts of this clonotype. This rearrangement joins TRBV7-2 to TRBJ1-2; D remains ambiguous. Trimming pared 2 bases from V and 3 bases from J, leaving 7 bases between. The CDR3 is 13 residues long. From germline, CDR1 is SGHTA and CDR2 FQGNSA. DNA of the CDR3: TGTGCCAGCAGCTTACGCACAGACTATGGCTACACCTTC. Translation: CASSLRTDYGYTF.

The rearrangement uses TRBV29-1 and TRBJ2-7, with 9 bases fitting TRBD1. Germline values: CDR1 SQVTM, CDR2 ANQGSEA. With 4 bases clipped from V and 6 bases from J, the junction kept 7 bases outside the gene matches. The length of the CDR3 is 13 residues. This chain's CDR3 is CSVAGTGSAEQYF. The CDR3 DNA sequence: TGCAGCGTTGCCGGGACAGGGTCCGCCGAGCAGTACTTC.

This chain connects TRBV20-1 to TRBJ2-7; D is perhaps TRBD1 (6 bases). From germline, CDR1 is DFQATT and CDR2 SNEGSKA (reference sequence). V lost 4 bases and J lost 4, with 14 bases in between. This CDR3 contains 13 residues. CDR3 bases: TGCAGTGCTACGCAGGGGACGGTATACGAGCAGTACTTC. It encodes CSATQGTVYEQYF.

This clonotype was counted many times. The genes are TRBV4-1 and TRBJ1-1; no definite D call. V lost 3 bases and J 0 bases, leaving 8 bases between the germline ends. CDR1 MGHRA and CDR2 YSYEKL come from the germline V gene. The CDR3 consists of 14 residues. CDR3 loop: CASSHGRVNTEAFF. CDR3 DNA sequence: TGCGCCAGCAGCCATGGTAGAGTGAACACTGAAGCTTTCTTT.

The J gene is TRBJ2-5, the V gene TRBV12-3 or TRBV12-4; 8 bases map to TRBD1. The junction had 8 bases not matched to a gene; V was cut back by 6 bases and J by 2 bases. The CDR3 runs 15 residues. The CDR3 nucleotides are TGTGCCAGCAGCCTGGGGGACAGGAATCAAGAGACCCAGTACTTC. It yields the protein CASSLGDRNQETQYF.

The V call is TRBV4-2, the J call TRBJ1-4; TRBD1 matches at 7 bases. The CDR3 sequence is 17 residues long. Trimming took 4 bases from V and 3 from J; bases not matched to a gene: 11. CDR1 and CDR2 from the germline V gene are LGHNA and YNFKEQ. The CDR3 coding sequence is TGTGCCAGCAGCCTTCTCGGCGGGGGACAGCCTAATGAAAAACTGTTTTTT. Amino acid sequence: CASSLLGGGQPNEKLFF.

This clonotype was detected a few times. The chain combines TRBV7-9 with TRBJ2-7, with TRBD1 matching over 8 bases. Germline assignment: CDR1 SEHNR and CDR2 FQNEAQ (reference sequence). Losses at the gene ends were 5 bases for V and 1 base for J; bases not matched to a gene: 4. The CDR3 runs to 14 residues. The CDR3 sequence is CASSDRDRSYEQYF. Here the CDR3 DNA reads TGTGCCAGCAGCGACCGGGACAGGTCCTACGAGCAGTACTTC.

This clonotype was picked up many times. The V call is TRBV18, the J call TRBJ1-2; D might be TRBD1 (5 bases). V lost 2 bases, J lost 5 bases, and 9 bases lay in between. This CDR3 has 13 residues. Germline V gives CDR1 KGHSH, CDR2 LQKENI. The CDR3 bases are TGTGCCAGCTCACCAACGGGGCGTTATGGCTACACCTTC. As protein: CASSPTGRYGYTF.